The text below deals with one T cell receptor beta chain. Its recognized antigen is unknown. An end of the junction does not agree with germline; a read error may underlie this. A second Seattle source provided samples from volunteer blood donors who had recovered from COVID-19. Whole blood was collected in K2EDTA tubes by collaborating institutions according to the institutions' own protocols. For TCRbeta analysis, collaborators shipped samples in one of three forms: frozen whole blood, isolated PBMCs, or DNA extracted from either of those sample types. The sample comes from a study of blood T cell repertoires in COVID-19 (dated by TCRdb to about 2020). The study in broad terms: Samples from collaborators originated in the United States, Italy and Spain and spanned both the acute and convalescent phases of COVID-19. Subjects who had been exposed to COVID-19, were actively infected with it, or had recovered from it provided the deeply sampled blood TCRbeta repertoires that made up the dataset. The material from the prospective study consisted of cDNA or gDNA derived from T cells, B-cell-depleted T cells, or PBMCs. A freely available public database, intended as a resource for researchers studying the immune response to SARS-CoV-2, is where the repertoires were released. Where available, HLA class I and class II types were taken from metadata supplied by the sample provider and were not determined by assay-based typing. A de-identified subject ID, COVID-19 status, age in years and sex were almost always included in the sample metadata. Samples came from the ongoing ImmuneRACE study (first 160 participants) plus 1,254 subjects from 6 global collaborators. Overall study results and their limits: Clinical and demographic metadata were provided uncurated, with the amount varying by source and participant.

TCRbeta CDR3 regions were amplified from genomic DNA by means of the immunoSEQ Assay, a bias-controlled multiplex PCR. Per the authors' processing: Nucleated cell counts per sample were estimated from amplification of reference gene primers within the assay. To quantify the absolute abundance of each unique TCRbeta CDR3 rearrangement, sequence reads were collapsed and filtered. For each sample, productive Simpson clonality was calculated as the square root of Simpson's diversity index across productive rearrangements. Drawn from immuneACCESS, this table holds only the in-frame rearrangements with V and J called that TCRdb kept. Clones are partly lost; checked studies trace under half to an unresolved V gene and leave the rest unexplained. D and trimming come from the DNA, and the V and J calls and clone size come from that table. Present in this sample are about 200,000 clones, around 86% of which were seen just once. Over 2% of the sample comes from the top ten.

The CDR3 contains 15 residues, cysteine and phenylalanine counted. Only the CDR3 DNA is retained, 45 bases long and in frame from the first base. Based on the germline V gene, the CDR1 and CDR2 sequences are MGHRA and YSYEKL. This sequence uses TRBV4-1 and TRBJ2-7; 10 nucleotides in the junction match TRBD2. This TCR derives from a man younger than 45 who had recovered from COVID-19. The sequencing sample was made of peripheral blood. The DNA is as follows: TGCGCCAGCAGTTACAGCGGGGGGGACTCCAACGAGCAGTACTTC. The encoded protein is CASSYSGGDSNEQYF.